Presented here are 16 T cell receptor beta chains from one specimen sequenced in a study of monozygotic twins with inflammatory bowel disease. TCRdb re-called the 5' RACE reads and shows each CDR3 protein once, DNA omitted. This listing includes some 440,000 distinct CDR3 sequences. The sequenced sample consisted of blood. These receptors were taken from a human donor with ulcerative colitis or Crohn's disease, or a healthy co-twin of an affected twin (not recorded which).

The chain uses TRBV4-1 and TRBJ2-1; lacking DNA, the TRBD2 call made by TCRdb goes unchecked. Germline-derived CDR1 and CDR2 are MGHRA and YSYEKL. This CDR3 is built from 14 residues. This chain's CDR3 is CASSTMTSGNEQFF.

CDR3 sequence reads: CASSSPPSIETQYF. J is TRBJ2-5 and V is TRBV12-3 or TRBV12-4; TCRdb's assignment of TRBD2 cannot be checked, as there is no DNA. The CDR3 totals 14 residues.

The chain employs TRBV7-2 and TRBJ2-2; TCRdb returns TRBD2, unconfirmable since there is no DNA. Germline V gene lookup returns CDR1 SGHTA and CDR2 FQGNSA. This CDR3 contains 15 residues. This CDR3 reads CASSFKGGVTGELFF.

The CDR3 spells CASSSTSPTDTQYF. The chain employs TRBV7-2 and TRBJ2-3; the D call of TRBD2 rests on TCRdb alone, since no DNA is present to check it. Germline CDR1 reads SGHTA; CDR2 reads FQGNSA. This CDR3 comprises 14 residues.

The chain joins TRBV4-3 to TRBJ2-7; the D call from TCRdb, TRBD1, cannot be confirmed without DNA. Germline V gives CDR1 LGHNA, CDR2 YSLEER. The CDR3 is 13 residues long. The CDR3 is CASGWDRGYEQYF.

The CDR3 is CASRPQGNLETQYF. V and J are TRBV5-1 and TRBJ2-5; TCRdb outputs TRBD1, but without DNA this stays unchecked. The germline V gene has CDR1 SGHRS and CDR2 YFSETQ. This CDR3 contains 14 residues.

The rearrangement uses TRBV10-3 and TRBJ2-3; checking the TCRdb D call of TRBD2 is not possible without DNA. Germline V lookup: CDR1 ENHRY, CDR2 SYGVKD. There are 16 residues in the CDR3. CDR3 loop: CAINDQAGIRTDTQYF.

The CDR3 reads CSARVPGRNEQFF. The V and J genes are TRBV20-1 and TRBJ2-1. Per the germline V gene, CDR1 is DFQATT and CDR2 is SNEGSKA (reference sequence). The CDR3 length is 13 residues.

The chain has TRBV5-1 and TRBJ1-2. Germline-derived CDR1 and CDR2 are SGHRS and YFSETQ. This CDR3 region has 16 residues. CDR3 protein: CASSLAPEGTLYGYTF.

The CDR3 spells CASSYLEQTGYTF. This chain links TRBV6-2 or TRBV6-3 with TRBJ1-2. CDR3 length: 13 amino acids. From germline, CDR1 is MNHEY and CDR2 SVGEGT.

This chain joins TRBV5-4 and TRBJ2-1; no DNA is available, so the TRBD2 call from TCRdb remains unchecked. CDR1 SGHNT and CDR2 YYREEE come from the germline V gene (reference sequence). This CDR3 has 16 amino acids. The CDR3 sequence is CASSLAASGRWNEQFF.

The rearrangement links TRBV5-1 to TRBJ2-5; the TCRdb D gene call, TRBD1, has no DNA to confirm it. Germline CDR1 reads SGHRS; CDR2 reads YFSETQ. CDR3 size: 14 residues. The CDR3 here is CASSLTRESETQYF.

This sequence joins TRBV19 and TRBJ1-5. CDR1 and CDR2 from the germline V gene are LNHDA and SQIVND (reference sequence). This CDR3 spans 14 amino acids. The CDR3: CASSIEGFGQPQHF.

The chain combines TRBV24-1 with TRBJ2-3; TCRdb returns TRBD2, unconfirmable since there is no DNA. Per germline, CDR1 KGHDR and CDR2 SFDVKD. The CDR3 extends over 17 amino acids. CDR3 residues: CATSDPLSGRGADTQYF.

The V and J genes are TRBV5-1 and TRBJ2-5; TCRdb's assignment of TRBD1 cannot be checked, as there is no DNA. From germline, CDR1 is SGHRS and CDR2 YFSETQ. This CDR3 spans 15 amino acids. The chain's CDR3 is CASSGTGGMQETQYF.

V usage is TRBV20-1 and J usage is TRBJ2-1; absent DNA, TCRdb's TRBD2 call cannot be checked. The CDR3 consists of 13 residues. The V gene's germline CDR1 is DFQATT and CDR2 SNEGSKA (reference sequence). This chain's CDR3 is CSASGGDLNEQFF.